One sample yielded the 28 T cell receptor beta chains listed below, sequenced in a study of T-cell memory formation after mild COVID-19. TCRdb reanalysed the 5' RACE reads using MiXCR and keeps one entry per CDR3 protein. The repertoire holds approximately 350,000 distinct CDR3 sequences, with about an eighth as singletons. The source material was PBMCs or a T cell subset sorted from them (not recorded which). The receptors were sampled from a young man who had mild COVID-19 (a few samples of this study predate the infection). Cell type and time point are not known.

The chain joins TRBV24-1 to TRBJ1-5; maybe TRBD1 (6 bases). Germline CDR1 and CDR2: KGHDR and SFDVKD. This CDR3 has 13 amino acids. Trimming shortened V by 9 bases and J by 2 bases, and 10 bases separated the two germline ends. CDR3 nucleotide sequence: TGTGCCACCTCCCGACAGGGCAATCAGCCCCAGCATTTT. The encoded protein is CATSRQGNQPQHF.

This chain links TRBV6-5 with TRBJ1-5, with 8 nucleotides matching TRBD1. The CDR3 has 14 residues. Germline V CDR1 and CDR2: MNHEY, SVGAGI. J lost 6 bases, V lost 2 bases, and 3 bases had no gene match. CDR3 region: CASSYGQGGQPQHF. The CDR3, as DNA: TGTGCCAGCAGTTACGGACAGGGCGGTCAGCCCCAGCATTTT.

V usage is TRBV6-5 and J usage is TRBJ2-3; TRBD1 agrees at 8 bases. This CDR3 contains 14 residues. J lost 0 bases, V lost 4 bases, and 0 bases had no gene match. Germline lookup yields CDR1 MNHEY and CDR2 SVGAGI. CDR3 amino acids: CASSWDRSTDTQYF. DNA for the CDR3: TGTGCCAGCAGTTGGGACAGGAGCACAGATACGCAGTATTTT.

This rearrangement joins TRBV18 to TRBJ1-2; D is ambiguous. Trimming pared 4 bases from V and 1 base from J, leaving 13 bases between. This CDR3 is 15 amino acids long. Per germline, CDR1 KGHSH and CDR2 LQKENI. The CDR3 bases are TGTGCCAGCTCACTGAGTATGTCGGGTAACTATGGCTACACCTTC. Translation: CASSLSMSGNYGYTF.

The chain has TRBV7-9 and TRBJ1-1; D unclear. The CDR3 has 12 amino acids. V shed 6 bases and J shed 7 bases, with 12 bases lying between them. Germline CDR1 and CDR2: SEHNR and FQNEAQ (reference sequence). CDR3 region: CASRGGDIEAFF. The CDR3 DNA follows: TGTGCCAGCAGAGGAGGCGACATTGAAGCTTTCTTT.

This clonotype has more than one count but fewer than ten. The chain links TRBV11-2 to TRBJ1-1, with D tentatively TRBD1 (5 bases). This CDR3 spans 15 amino acids. Germline lookup yields CDR1 SGHAT and CDR2 FQNNGV. V lost 4 bases, J lost 4 bases, and 16 bases lay in between. This chain's CDR3 is CASSYAGAAGTEAFF. CDR3 nucleotides: TGTGCCAGCAGCTACGCCGGGGCCGCGGGCACTGAAGCTTTCTTT.

This clonotype was detected a few times. The V and J genes are TRBV5-1 and TRBJ1-1, with TRBD1 matching 7 bases. CDR1 and CDR2 (germline): SGHRS, YFSETQ. The CDR3 is 14 amino acids. Germline trimming cut 2 bases from V and 3 bases from J; bases unmatched to any gene: 4. Here the CDR3 reads CASSFTGADTEAFF. The CDR3 bases are TGCGCCAGCAGCTTTACAGGGGCGGACACTGAAGCTTTCTTT.

In its sample, this clonotype was seen a few times. The J gene is TRBJ2-7, the V gene TRBV5-1, with a tentative D call TRBD2 (6 bases). V lost 4 bases and J lost 3, with 11 bases in between. This CDR3 region has 13 residues. Germline V gene data show CDR1 as SGHRS and CDR2 as YFSETQ. The CDR3 coding sequence is TGCGCCAGCAGCGGGGGTAGCGGCTACGAGCAGTACTTC. Its translation is CASSGGSGYEQYF.

Only a few counts were recorded for this clonotype. The genes are TRBV29-1 and TRBJ2-7; D not certain. CDR1 and CDR2 (germline): SQVTM, ANQGSEA. V lost 8 bases and J 3 bases, leaving 14 bases between the germline ends. The CDR3 totals 12 residues. In DNA form, the CDR3 reads TGCAGCACGGAGACCGACAACTACGAGCAGTACTTC. Its translation is CSTETDNYEQYF.

The chain combines TRBV30 with TRBJ2-7, with TRBD2 as a possible D gene (5 bases). Trimming shortened V by 5 bases and J by 1 base, and 12 bases separated the two germline ends. CDR3 length: 13 residues. Germline CDR1 is GTSNPN and CDR2 is SVGIG (reference sequence). The CDR3 DNA reads as TGTGCCTGGGATCCGGGATCTTCCTACGAGCAGTACTTC. Translated, it gives CAWDPGSSYEQYF.

The sample holds a few counts of this clonotype. The chain joins TRBV7-2 to TRBJ2-3; D is unresolved. CDR1 is SGHTA and CDR2 is FQGNSA in the germline V gene. This CDR3 contains 16 residues. The V gene lost 0 bases and the J gene lost 0 bases, with 10 bases spanning the gap. The CDR3 nucleotides read TGTGCCAGCAGCTTAGCGCGACGGTTTAGCACAGATACGCAGTATTTT. Amino acid sequence: CASSLARRFSTDTQYF.

The chain links TRBV4-3 to TRBJ2-3, with D hard to call. V was trimmed by 0 bases and J by 2 bases, leaving 9 bases between them. Germline lookup yields CDR1 LGHNA and CDR2 YSLEER. This CDR3 has 15 amino acids. The CDR3 reads CASSQDRTATDTQYF. As DNA, the CDR3 is TGCGCCAGCAGCCAAGATCGGACGGCCACAGATACGCAGTATTTT.

This clonotype was picked up a small number of times. The V gene is TRBV6-5, the J gene TRBJ2-3; 8 bases agree with TRBD2. The J segment lost 2 bases and the V segment lost 1 base, leaving 5 bases of the junction unmatched. Germline V gene data show CDR1 as MNHEY and CDR2 as SVGAGI. The CDR3 spans 16 residues. The CDR3 bases are TGTGCCAGCAGTTACTGGTCGGGGGGGAACACAGATACGCAGTATTTT. Translation: CASSYWSGGNTDTQYF.

This clonotype came up a few times. The genes are TRBV27 and TRBJ1-2; TRBD1 matches 11 bases. The CDR3 runs 14 residues. Per the germline V gene, CDR1 is MNHEY and CDR2 is SMNVEV (reference sequence). V lost 5 bases to trimming and J lost 7 bases; unmatched junction nucleotides: 6. Here the CDR3 reads CASSPGTGGGGYTF. The CDR3 nucleotides are TGTGCCAGCAGTCCCGGGACAGGGGGTGGTGGCTACACCTTC.

The J gene is TRBJ2-2, the V gene TRBV9; D is unclear. V shed 3 bases and J shed 3 bases, with 6 bases lying between them. The CDR3 sequence is 13 residues long. The V gene's germline CDR1 is SGDLS and CDR2 YYNGEE. CDR3 amino acids: CASSAQYTGELFF. The CDR3 coding sequence is TGTGCCAGCAGCGCACAGTACACCGGGGAGCTGTTTTTT. The full variable domain, with the rest looked up from reference TRBV9 and TRBJ2-2, is DSGVTQTPKHLITATGQRVTLRCSPRSGDLSVYWYQQSLDQGLQFLIQYYNGEERAKGNILERFSAQQFPDLHSELNLSSLELGDSALYFCASSAQYTGELFFGEGSRLTVL.

This clonotype was counted between two and nine times. The V and J genes are TRBV10-3 and TRBJ2-1; a possible D gene is TRBD2 (6 bases). V dropped 5 bases and J dropped 4 bases, with 12 bases sitting between them. CDR1 is ENHRY, CDR2 SYGVKD, per germline. This CDR3 is built from 14 residues. CDR3 sequence reads: CAISNSRGYNEQFF. The CDR3 nucleotides are TGTGCCATCAGTAACAGCCGGGGGTACAATGAGCAGTTCTTC.

V and J are TRBV12-3 or TRBV12-4 and TRBJ2-7, with a tentative D call TRBD2 (5 bases). Trimming removed 6 bases at V and 2 bases at J, with 11 bases between. This CDR3 has 13 amino acids. The CDR3 nucleotides read TGTGCCAGCAGCTGGGCGGGCCCCTACGAGCAGTACGTC. This encodes CASSWAGPYEQYV.

This clonotype was detected only a few times. The chain links TRBV12-3 or TRBV12-4 to TRBJ1-6, with a weak D call TRBD1 (6 bases). CDR3 length: 16 residues. The V gene lost 10 bases and the J gene lost 6 bases, with 22 bases spanning the gap. Written as DNA, the CDR3 is TGTGCCACCCGCCCACAGGGAACCCAATCTAATTCACCCCTCCACTTT. Translated: CATRPQGTQSNSPLHF.

For the CDR3, the DNA is TGTGCCAGCAGAAGGGACGGATACTACGAGCAGTACTTC. Protein: CASRRDGYYEQYF. The chain employs TRBV12-3 or TRBV12-4 and TRBJ2-7, with D perhaps TRBD1 or TRBD2 (5 bases each). The V end was cut by 6 bases, the J end by 3 bases, with 12 bases between. There are 13 residues in the CDR3.

This clonotype was counted between two and nine times. This chain uses TRBV4-3 with TRBJ1-2; TRBD1 is a possible D gene (6 bases). Trimming shortened V by 0 bases and J by 8 bases, and 22 bases separated the two germline ends. The CDR3 totals 17 residues. CDR1 is LGHNA and CDR2 is YSLEER in the germline V gene. CDR3 region: CASSQDQHGAGERGYTF. The CDR3 DNA is TGCGCCAGCAGCCAAGATCAGCACGGGGCAGGGGAAAGAGGCTACACCTTC.

This clonotype came up a few times. This sequence joins TRBV5-1 and TRBJ2-3; no firm D call. Trimming took off 0 bases at V and 1 base at J, with 18 bases between the two ends. Per the germline V gene, CDR1 is SGHRS and CDR2 is YFSETQ. CDR3 length: 18 residues. The CDR3 protein is CASSLGQARNPRTDTQYF. Here the CDR3 DNA reads TGCGCCAGCAGCTTGGGCCAGGCTCGAAACCCACGCACAGATACGCAGTATTTT.

This clonotype was seen at least ten times. The chain uses TRBV10-3 and TRBJ2-7, with D possibly matching TRBD1 (5 bases). The germline CDR1 and CDR2 sequences are ENHRY and SYGVKD. The CDR3 runs to 12 residues. V was cut by 7 bases and J by 0 bases, with 7 bases left in between. CDR3 region: CAIMTDSYEQYF. DNA of the CDR3: TGTGCCATCATGACAGACTCCTACGAGCAGTACTTC.

In this sample, this clonotype turned up a few times. The chain is built from TRBV4-2 and TRBJ2-2; D might be TRBD1 (6 bases). This CDR3 contains 17 residues. Trimming took off 4 bases at V and 4 bases at J, with 19 bases between the two ends. In germline, CDR1 is LGHNA, CDR2 YNFKEQ. The CDR3 DNA is TGTGCCAGCAGCCGGAAGGAAGGGGAAGGGGGCACCGGGGAGCTGTTTTTT. This translates into CASSRKEGEGGTGELFF.

The V call is TRBV7-2, the J call TRBJ1-2, with D possibly matching TRBD1 (6 bases). Germline values: CDR1 SGHTA, CDR2 FQGNSA. Trimming cost V 0 bases and J 8 bases, with 13 bases left between them. The CDR3 extends over 14 amino acids. Here the CDR3 DNA reads TGTGCCAGCAGCTTAGCCGGGACAACAGGGGGCTACACCTTC. This codes for CASSLAGTTGGYTF.

This clonotype came up once. Relative to the germline gene, one junction end is altered; a read error may explain this. The V gene is TRBV19, the J gene TRBJ1-1; D is uncertain. CDR1 is LNHDA, CDR2 SQIVND, per germline (reference sequence). The CDR3 consists of 13 residues. The CDR3 DNA reads as TGTGCCAGTAGTATCCGGATGAACACTGAAGCTTTATTT. It is translated as CASSIRMNTEALF.

This clonotype was observed a few times. The V call is TRBV5-1, the J call TRBJ2-3; 10 nucleotides line up with TRBD1. The CDR3 is made up of 15 amino acids. The junction had 6 bases not matched to a gene; V was cut back by 4 bases and J by 4 bases. Germline V gene sequence: CDR1 SGHRS, CDR2 YFSETQ. CDR3 DNA: TGCGCCAGCAGCCGTAGGACAGGGGGTTCAGATACGCAGTATTTT. This sequence encodes CASSRRTGGSDTQYF.

V is TRBV15 and J is TRBJ2-5, with D hard to call. The CDR3 has 15 residues. Deletions cut 0 bases from V and 1 base from J, with 9 bases between. In germline, CDR1 is LNHNV, CDR2 YYDKDF (reference sequence). The CDR3 region has the DNA TGTGCCACCAGCAGAGATGGCCGGGTCCAAGAGACCCAGTACTTC. Protein product: CATSRDGRVQETQYF.

At least ten counts were recorded for this clonotype. The V call is TRBV7-2, the J call TRBJ2-1; TRBD1 is a possible D gene (6 bases). This CDR3 region has 15 residues. The germline gives CDR1 SGHTA, CDR2 FQGNSA. The ends were cut back, 3 bases at V and 1 base at J, with 10 bases in the middle. The CDR3 sequence is CASSLGAQSYNEQFF. The CDR3 region has the DNA TGTGCCAGCAGCTTGGGGGCTCAATCCTACAATGAGCAGTTCTTC.